The 26 T cell receptor beta chains in this list originate from one sample, sequenced in a study of blood T cell repertoires in COVID-19. The assay was immunoSEQ multiplex PCR, and TCRdb's table has in-frame clones only and misses some. The table lists 310,000 or so clones, around 84% of them singletons, with about 1.2% in the top ten. Source material: peripheral blood. Source of these receptors: a man between 65 and 85 years old with acute or convalescent COVID-19.

This chain connects TRBV24-1 to TRBJ2-1, with 9 bases fitting TRBD1. Germline V CDR1 and CDR2: KGHDR, SFDVKD. The V gene end was trimmed by 1 base and the J gene end by 6 bases; junction bases not matched to a gene: 3. The CDR3 is made up of 15 amino acids. The CDR3 reads CATSDFWGQGNEQFF. The DNA of the CDR3 is TGTGCCACCAGTGATTTCTGGGGACAGGGCAATGAGCAGTTCTTC.

This clone was observed a single time. The chain links TRBV6-2 or TRBV6-3 to TRBJ1-5; possibly TRBD1 for D (6 bases). The CDR3 sequence is 15 residues long. Germline V gene data show CDR1 as MNHEY and CDR2 as SVGEGT. Between the trimmed V and J ends, which lost 2 bases and 1 base, there was a span of 9 bases. In nucleotides, the CDR3 is TGTGCCAGCAGTTACAGGGGGTCGAGCAATCAGCCCCAGCATTTT. As protein: CASSYRGSSNQPQHF.

The rearrangement links TRBV4-3 to TRBJ1-4; no firm D call. Trimming pared 2 bases from V and 4 bases from J, leaving 5 bases between. CDR3 length: 13 amino acids. Germline assignment: CDR1 LGHNA and CDR2 YSLEER. CDR3 nucleotides: TGCGCCAGCAGCCAACAGATTAATGAAAAACTGTTTTTT. Translating gives CASSQQINEKLFF.

With respect to this clone: This specimen includes other DNA sequences encoding the same CDR3. The chain has TRBV28 and TRBJ2-7, with 7 bases fitting TRBD1. V lost 5 bases and J lost 4; bases outside the gene matches: 5. The CDR3 runs 13 residues. CDR1 is MDHEN, CDR2 SYDVKM, per germline. This CDR3 reads CASSPGQPYEQYF. CDR3 DNA: TGTGCCAGCAGTCCGGGACAGCCTTACGAGCAGTACTTC.

Regarding this clone: Germline and junction disagree at one end, which may indicate a read error. The J gene is TRBJ2-1, the V gene TRBV4-3; D remains ambiguous. This CDR3 spans 16 amino acids. The germline CDR1 and CDR2 sequences are LGHNA and YSLEER. CDR3 amino acids: CASSQETPHSNNEQFF. CDR3 coding DNA: TGCGCCAGCAGCCAAGAAACCCCTCACTCCAACAATGAGCAGTTCTTC.

The chain couples TRBV15 to TRBJ2-1; tentatively, D is TRBD1 (6 bases). Per the germline V gene, CDR1 is LNHNV and CDR2 is YYDKDF (reference sequence). This CDR3 comprises 15 residues. V was shortened by 3 bases and J by 0 bases, with 9 bases between the two germline ends. The CDR3 DNA reads TGTGCCACCAGCAGCGGACAGAGCTCCTACAATGAGCAGTTCTTC. Its protein product is CATSSGQSSYNEQFF.

The chain employs TRBV7-2 and TRBJ2-7; 7 positions match TRBD1. In germline, CDR1 is SGHTA, CDR2 FQGNSA. After removal of 4 bases from V and 0 bases from J, the junction contained 3 bases not matched to a gene. The CDR3 loop spans 14 amino acids. CDR3 loop: CASSSGQRSYEQYF. DNA of the CDR3: TGTGCCAGCAGCTCGGGACAGCGCTCCTACGAGCAGTACTTC. The full variable domain, rest sourced from reference TRBV7-2 and TRBJ2-7, is GAGVSQSPSNKVTEKGKDVELRCDPISGHTALYWYRQSLGQGLEFLIYFQGNSAPDKSGLPSDRFSAERTGGSVSTLTIQRTQQEDSAVYLCASSSGQRSYEQYFGPGTRLTVT.

The chain joins TRBV28 to TRBJ2-1; weak D call: TRBD2 (6 bases). V lost 7 bases to trimming and J lost 0 bases, with 22 bases between them. Germline V gives CDR1 MDHEN, CDR2 SYDVKM. This CDR3 spans 18 amino acids. CDR3 bases: TGTGCCAGCACGTTCAGGTGGGGGGTTCGTAACTCCTACAATGAGCAGTTCTTC. It is translated as CASTFRWGVRNSYNEQFF.

The chain links TRBV14 to TRBJ2-5, with 10 bases matching TRBD1. The germline V gene encodes CDR1 SGHDN and CDR2 FVKESK. Trimming at V came to 4 bases and at J to 2 bases, leaving 4 bases not matched to a gene. CDR3 length equals 15 residues. CDR3 loop: CASSPPGQGQETQYF. The CDR3 bases are TGTGCCAGCAGCCCACCGGGACAGGGGCAAGAGACCCAGTACTTC.

The chain uses TRBV6-2 or TRBV6-3 and TRBJ2-5; 9 positions agree with TRBD2. The ends lost 5 bases at V and 5 bases at J; junction bases unmatched: 12. CDR1 is MNHEY and CDR2 is SVGEGT in the germline V gene. The CDR3 covers 16 residues. This CDR3 reads CASSPPGLAVWETQYF. CDR3 sequence (DNA): TGTGCCAGCAGTCCACCGGGACTAGCAGTTTGGGAGACCCAGTACTTC.

The CDR3 region has the DNA TGTGCCAGCAGCTCGGAGGGGAATGTTTCACCCCTCCACTTT. Its protein is CASSSEGNVSPLHF. The rearrangement uses TRBV11-2 and TRBJ1-6, with D possibly being TRBD1 (5 bases). This CDR3 contains 14 residues. Deletions cut 4 bases from V and 9 bases from J, with 13 bases between. Germline V gene sequence: CDR1 SGHAT, CDR2 FQNNGV.

CDR3 sequence reads: CASSSPGTSIPDTQYF. CDR3 bases: TGTGCCAGCAGCTCGCCCGGGACTAGCATCCCAGATACGCAGTATTTT. This chain links TRBV7-3 with TRBJ2-3; 9 nucleotides align to TRBD2. Germline V gene sequence: CDR1 SGHTA, CDR2 FQGTGA. J was trimmed by 4 bases and V by 4 bases; bases with no gene match: 9. This CDR3 is built from 16 residues.

V is TRBV18 and J is TRBJ2-7, with 7 bases matching TRBD1. Germline lookup yields CDR1 KGHSH and CDR2 LQKENI. V trimming: 1 base; J trimming: 4 bases; junction bases outside the gene matches: 4. CDR3 size: 14 residues. This CDR3 is CASSPLSGGYEQYF. The DNA for the CDR3 is TGTGCCAGCTCACCACTGTCAGGGGGATACGAGCAGTACTTC.

The chain uses TRBV5-4 and TRBJ2-7, with 7 nucleotides matching TRBD1. The CDR3 is 14 residues long. J lost 2 bases, V lost 4 bases, and 6 bases had no gene match. The germline CDR1 and CDR2 sequences are SGHNT and YYREEE (reference sequence). The CDR3 reads CASSKDRRPYEQYF. CDR3 nucleotides: TGTGCCAGCAGCAAGGACAGGCGACCCTACGAGCAGTACTTC.

The V call is TRBV7-3, the J call TRBJ2-1; TRBD1 matches at 8 bases. The CDR3 is made up of 13 amino acids. Trimming removed 5 bases from V and 15 bases from J; junction bases left unmatched: 12. CDR1 is SGHTA and CDR2 is FQGTGA in the germline V gene. Here the CDR3 reads CASSPDRGPPGFF. The CDR3 DNA reads TGTGCCAGCAGCCCAGACAGGGGCCCCCCTGGGTTCTTC.

The chain uses TRBV5-1 and TRBJ1-2; maybe TRBD1 (6 bases). The CDR3 extends over 15 amino acids. Trimming took 3 bases from V and 0 from J, leaving 12 bases between them. CDR1 is SGHRS, CDR2 YFSETQ, per germline. This chain's CDR3 is CASSSDRAPNYGYTF. The DNA of the CDR3 is TGCGCCAGCAGCTCGGACAGAGCTCCTAACTATGGCTACACCTTC.

The gene calls are TRBV5-1 and TRBJ2-7; 11 bases are shared with TRBD2. CDR1 and CDR2 from the germline V gene are SGHRS and YFSETQ. The CDR3 extends over 15 amino acids. Trimming cost V 0 bases and J 1 base; bases outside gene matches: 0. In DNA form, the CDR3 reads TGCGCCAGCAGCTTGGTAGCGGGAGGGTCCTACGAGCAGTACTTC. It encodes CASSLVAGGSYEQYF.

This clone was observed a handful of times. J is TRBJ1-1 and V is TRBV7-8, with 8 nucleotides matching TRBD1. This CDR3 is 14 amino acids long. Germline V gives CDR1 SGHVS, CDR2 FQNEAQ. The trim removed 3 bases at V and 3 bases at J, leaving 3 bases unmatched. CDR3 region: CASSFQGADTEAFF. The CDR3 DNA reads as TGTGCCAGCAGCTTTCAGGGGGCGGACACTGAAGCTTTCTTT.

The chain joins TRBV7-2 to TRBJ2-5; tentatively, D is TRBD2 (5 bases). V dropped 4 bases and J dropped 7 bases, with 7 bases sitting between them. There are 11 residues in the CDR3. The germline V gene encodes CDR1 SGHTA and CDR2 FQGNSA. CDR3: CASSSRGTQYF. The CDR3 nucleotides are TGTGCCAGCAGCTCTCGGGGGACCCAGTACTTC.

This chain joins TRBV5-6 and TRBJ2-5; tentative D call: TRBD2 (7 bases). This CDR3 region has 16 residues. Germline V gene lookup returns CDR1 SGHDT and CDR2 YYEEEE. Trimming took off 3 bases at V and 3 bases at J, with 18 bases between the two ends. In nucleotides, the CDR3 is TGTGCCAGCAGCTGGGGGGGCGCGAGGATAGAAGAGACCCAGTACTTC. As protein: CASSWGGARIEETQYF.

A few counts support this clone. The V gene is TRBV28, the J gene TRBJ1-4; D is perhaps TRBD1 (5 bases). Germline V gives CDR1 MDHEN, CDR2 SYDVKM. The CDR3 is 15 amino acids. Trimming removed 5 bases from V and 8 bases from J, with 18 bases in between. DNA of the CDR3: TGTGCCAGCAGTCCAAGTGGGGGGGAGAAGGAAAAACTGTTTTTT. Residues: CASSPSGGEKEKLFF.

V is TRBV24-1 and J is TRBJ2-2; 9 nucleotides match TRBD1. Germline loops: CDR1 KGHDR, CDR2 SFDVKD. This CDR3 comprises 14 residues. Losses at the gene ends were 7 bases for V and 6 bases for J; bases not matched to a gene: 5. This CDR3 is CATRRTGEAGELFF. The CDR3 DNA is TGTGCCACCAGACGGACAGGGGAGGCCGGGGAGCTGTTTTTT.

This chain connects TRBV6-4 to TRBJ2-3; 13 bases align to TRBD2. Per germline, CDR1 MRHNA and CDR2 SNTAGT. V lost 6 bases, J lost 4 bases, and 4 bases stayed unmatched. The CDR3 runs 15 residues. In nucleotides, the CDR3 is TGTGCCAGCAGCAAACTAGCGGGAGGGGCAGATACGCAGTATTTT. Encoded protein: CASSKLAGGADTQYF.

This clone was seen a few times. CDR3 residues: CASSLAIRNTGELFF. The CDR3 DNA sequence: TGTGCCAGCAGCTTAGCTATCCGGAACACCGGGGAGCTGTTTTTT. This sequence joins TRBV7-2 and TRBJ2-2; D not certain. The germline V gene encodes CDR1 SGHTA and CDR2 FQGNSA. This CDR3 comprises 15 residues. V lost 0 bases and J lost 1, with 6 bases in between.

The table lists this clone with a count of one. The chain carries TRBV28 and TRBJ2-3, with a tentative D call TRBD1 (6 bases). Trimming took 1 base from V and 2 from J, leaving 13 bases between them. From germline, CDR1 is MDHEN and CDR2 SYDVKM. The CDR3 extends over 16 amino acids. This CDR3 reads CASSLSRDTLTDTQYF. CDR3 in DNA: TGTGCCAGCAGTTTATCCCGGGACACCCTCACAGATACGCAGTATTTT.

Worth noting for this clone: At one of its ends the junction is not consistent with the germline gene, which may arise from a read error. This CDR3 reads CASSVGTGPNAQFF. DNA of the CDR3: TGTGCCAGCAGCGTAGGGACAGGACCCAATGCGCAGTTCTTC. The gene calls are TRBV9 and TRBJ2-1; TRBD1 agrees at 7 bases. Germline CDR1 is SGDLS and CDR2 is YYNGEE. The CDR3 is 14 amino acids.